These 25 T cell receptor beta chains originate from one sample sequenced in a study of cytomegalovirus exposure and HLA in healthy donors. Vbeta (60) and Jbeta (13) primers were used in the PCR. Data came from immunoSEQ multiplex PCR; TCRdb stores just in-frame clones and leaves some out. The profile shows approximately 100,000 clones, under 85% of them singletons. Sequenced material: PBMCs. The receptor source for this set is a man aged 35-49 years in good health and CMV-seronegative.

The chain combines TRBV6-5 with TRBJ1-2; tentative D call: TRBD1 (6 bases). This CDR3 is 14 amino acids long. CDR1 is MNHEY, CDR2 SVGAGI, per germline. The V end lost 2 bases, the J end lost 8 bases, and 15 bases lay between the germline ends. The CDR3, as DNA: TGTGCCAGCAGTTACCAGGGGACCACCCTAGGCTACACCTTC. This sequence encodes CASSYQGTTLGYTF.

The chain joins TRBV28 to TRBJ1-5, with D hard to call. The germline CDR1 and CDR2 sequences are MDHEN and SYDVKM. The V gene lost 3 bases and the J gene lost 7 bases, with 4 bases spanning the gap. The CDR3 sequence is 11 residues long. As DNA, the CDR3 is TGTGCCAGCAGTTTCGGGCAGCCCCAGCATTTT. Translation: CASSFGQPQHF.

This clone was counted once. The chain links TRBV29-1 to TRBJ1-2, with TRBD1 matching 7 bases. Germline V gene sequence: CDR1 SQVTM, CDR2 ANQGSEA. The V gene end was trimmed by 7 bases and the J gene end by 0 bases; junction bases not matched to a gene: 5. The CDR3 contains 13 residues. CDR3 sequence (DNA): TGCAGCGCCTCGGGACAGCCTAACTATGGCTACACCTTC. This encodes CSASGQPNYGYTF.

J is TRBJ1-1 and V is TRBV29-1, with 7 positions matching TRBD1. V lost 5 bases and J lost 5; bases outside the gene matches: 8. Germline CDR1 and CDR2: SQVTM and ANQGSEA. CDR3 size: 13 residues. CDR3 protein: CSVRRGAGTEAFF. For the CDR3, the DNA is TGCAGCGTTCGCAGGGGGGCAGGTACTGAAGCTTTCTTT. Full variable domain (missing parts from reference TRBV29-1 and TRBJ1-1): SAVISQKPSRDICQRGTSLTIQCQVDSQVTMMFWYRQQPGQSLTLIATANQGSEATYESGFVIDKFPISRPNLTFSTLTVSNMSPEDSSIYLCSVRRGAGTEAFFGQGTRLTVV.

This chain joins TRBV7-3 and TRBJ2-1; D may be TRBD1 (6 bases). Per the germline V gene, CDR1 is SGHTA and CDR2 is FQGTGA. This CDR3 comprises 11 residues. Trimming removed 6 bases at V and 9 bases at J, with 9 bases between. The CDR3 loop is CASSKGVEQFF. CDR3 DNA sequence: TGTGCCAGCAGTAAGGGGGTTGAGCAGTTCTTC. Full variable domain (outside the CDR3, taken from reference TRBV7-3 and TRBJ2-1): GAGVSQTPSNKVTEKGKYVELRCDPISGHTALYWYRQSLGQGPEFLIYFQGTGAADDSGLPNDRFFAVRPEGSVSTLKIQRTERGDSAVYLCASSKGVEQFFGPGTRLTVL.

This clone was detected only a few times. The rearrangement joins TRBV19 to TRBJ1-1; 9 nucleotides line up with TRBD1. This CDR3 contains 14 residues. Germline V CDR1 and CDR2: LNHDA, SQIVND (reference sequence). After removal of 5 bases from V and 0 bases from J, the junction contained 1 base not matched to a gene. In DNA, the CDR3 is TGTGCCAGTAGTTACAGGGGGCTGAACACTGAAGCTTTCTTT. It translates to CASSYRGLNTEAFF.

This clone was seen more than once but under ten times. The chain uses TRBV4-1 and TRBJ2-5; perhaps TRBD1 as D (6 bases). The CDR3 loop spans 15 amino acids. The germline V gene encodes CDR1 MGHRA and CDR2 YSYEKL. V was cut by 1 base and J by 5 bases, with 14 bases left in between. CDR3: CASSQVQGVRETQYF. The CDR3 DNA sequence: TGCGCCAGCAGCCAAGTACAGGGTGTTAGGGAGACCCAGTACTTC.

The rearrangement links TRBV6-1 to TRBJ1-5; D is undetermined. The ends were cut back, 3 bases at V and 4 bases at J, with 16 bases in the middle. Germline V gene lookup returns CDR1 MNHNS and CDR2 SASEGT. CDR3 size: 16 residues. This CDR3 is CASSEFTALLNQPQHF. CDR3 nucleotides: TGTGCCAGCAGTGAGTTCACAGCCCTATTAAATCAGCCCCAGCATTTT.

This clone was observed a few times. This chain connects TRBV30 to TRBJ1-1; D is ambiguous. The CDR3 runs to 14 residues. Germline CDR1 reads GTSNPN; CDR2 reads SVGIG (reference sequence). Trimming shortened V by 0 bases and J by 5 bases, and 13 bases separated the two germline ends. CDR3 bases: TGTGCCTGGAGTGTAGGCCAGGCGGGAACTGAAGCTTTCTTT. As protein: CAWSVGQAGTEAFF.

The J gene is TRBJ1-1, the V gene TRBV7-9; possibly TRBD1 for D (6 bases). The CDR3 loop spans 15 amino acids. Per germline, CDR1 SEHNR and CDR2 FQNEAQ (reference sequence). V gave up 1 base and J gave up 1 base, with 10 bases separating them. The CDR3 sequence is CASSLVGARNTEAFF. DNA for the CDR3: TGTGCCAGCAGCTTAGTGGGGGCAAGGAACACTGAAGCTTTCTTT.

V is TRBV23-1 and J is TRBJ2-7; 9 bases are shared with TRBD1. TRBV23-1 is marked as an open reading frame, function uncertain. The V segment lost 3 bases and the J segment 7 bases; nucleotides outside the gene matches: 7. This CDR3 is 14 amino acids long. The CDR3 DNA sequence: TGCGCCAGCAGTCAGGGGACAGGGAAGGGAGAGCAGTACGTC. Translating it yields CASSQGTGKGEQYV.

In the case of this clone: A read error may account for a junction end that differs from germline. The chain links TRBV7-9 to TRBJ1-1; TRBD1 aligns across 7 bases. The V gene's germline CDR1 is SEHNR and CDR2 FQNEAQ (reference sequence). CDR3 length: 15 residues. This chain's CDR3 is CSSSLEFRQGTEAFF. The CDR3 bases are TGTTCCAGCAGCTTAGAGTTCAGACAGGGCACTGAAGCTTTCTTT.

This clone was counted only a few times. The rearrangement links TRBV30 to TRBJ1-5; tentative D call: TRBD1 (5 bases). The germline V gene has CDR1 GTSNPN and CDR2 SVGIG (reference sequence). V was pared by 4 bases and J by 6 bases, with 16 bases between. CDR3 length: 14 amino acids. Here the CDR3 DNA reads TGTGCCTGGATTGGCCTTGCCGGGGGTCAGCCCCAGCATTTT. This codes for CAWIGLAGGQPQHF.

This rearrangement joins TRBV7-2 to TRBJ2-3; 7 bases are shared with TRBD2. The CDR3 sequence is 14 residues long. In germline, CDR1 is SGHTA, CDR2 FQGNSA. V shed 5 bases and J 2 bases; nucleotides not matched to a gene: 4. The CDR3 protein is CASSLSGFTDTQYF. CDR3 DNA: TGTGCCAGCAGCCTTAGCGGGTTCACAGATACGCAGTATTTT.

This clone came up once. This rearrangement joins TRBV27 to TRBJ1-2; D gene uncertain. The V gene lost 6 bases and the J gene lost 8 bases, with 13 bases spanning the gap. In germline, CDR1 is MNHEY, CDR2 SMNVEV (reference sequence). This CDR3 spans 12 amino acids. CDR3 amino acids: CASRNGGEGYTF. CDR3 DNA sequence: TGTGCCAGCAGGAATGGCGGGGAGGGCTACACCTTC.

V is TRBV19 and J is TRBJ1-2, with D unresolved. V gave up 5 bases and J gave up 4 bases, with 11 bases separating them. The CDR3 spans 13 residues. Germline CDR1 reads LNHDA; CDR2 reads SQIVND (reference sequence). The chain's CDR3 is CASSPTVPYGYTF. In nucleotides, the CDR3 is TGTGCCAGTAGTCCCACAGTCCCCTATGGCTACACCTTC.

The V call is TRBV5-1, the J call TRBJ2-1; D possibly corresponds to TRBD1 (6 bases). Germline V gene sequence: CDR1 SGHRS, CDR2 YFSETQ. V lost 4 bases and J 4 bases, leaving 18 bases between the germline ends. The CDR3 consists of 16 residues. DNA of the CDR3: TGCGCCAGCAGCCCGACAGGCTCCTCTCGTTACAATGAGCAGTTCTTC. Translating it yields CASSPTGSSRYNEQFF. Complete variable domain (other parts from reference TRBV5-1 and TRBJ2-1): KAGVTQTPRYLIKTRGQQVTLSCSPISGHRSVSWYQQTPGQGLQFLFEYFSETQRNKGNFPGRFSGRQFSNSRSEMNVSTLELGDSALYLCASSPTGSSRYNEQFFGPGTRLTVL.

The gene calls are TRBV7-8 and TRBJ2-2, with D tentatively TRBD2 (7 bases). The CDR3 runs 14 residues. The V gene lost 6 bases and the J gene lost 6 bases, with 14 bases spanning the gap. Looked up from germline, CDR1 is SGHVS and CDR2 is FQNEAQ. CDR3 bases: TGTGCCAGCAGAAAAACAGGGAGGGCCGGGGAGCTGTTTTTT. Amino acid sequence: CASRKTGRAGELFF.

The chain couples TRBV5-1 to TRBJ1-2; TRBD1 matches 8 bases. Germline CDR1 is SGHRS and CDR2 is YFSETQ. The CDR3 contains 14 residues. V was clipped by 4 bases and J by 8 bases; unmatched bases: 10. The CDR3, as DNA: TGCGCCAGCAGCAGCGGACAGGGCGAGGGGGGCTACACCTTC. The encoded protein is CASSSGQGEGGYTF.

This chain connects TRBV6-1 to TRBJ2-7; 7 bases are shared with TRBD1. J gave up 2 bases and V 7 bases, and 5 bases lay outside the gene matches. Per germline, CDR1 MNHNS and CDR2 SASEGT. The CDR3 covers 13 residues. CDR3 nucleotide sequence: TGTGCCAGCAACGACAGGGCCGCCTACGAGCAGTACTTC. Amino acid sequence: CASNDRAAYEQYF.

The chain recombines TRBV10-3 with TRBJ2-7, with TRBD2 matching 9 bases. The germline V gene has CDR1 ENHRY and CDR2 SYGVKD. Trimming cost V 4 bases and J 2 bases; bases outside gene matches: 6. CDR3 length equals 15 residues. For the CDR3, the DNA is TGTGCCATCAGTGTCGTGGCTAGCGGGACCTACGAGCAGTACTTC. Its protein is CAISVVASGTYEQYF.

The sample holds one count of this clone. The V call is TRBV7-2, the J call TRBJ2-3, with D unresolved. Trimming took off 2 bases at V and 1 base at J, with 7 bases between the two ends. Germline loops: CDR1 SGHTA, CDR2 FQGNSA. The CDR3 is made up of 14 amino acids. The CDR3 region is CASSLISGTDTQYF. The CDR3 coding sequence is TGTGCCAGCAGCTTAATCAGCGGCACAGATACGCAGTATTTT.

There are a few counts of this clone. The CDR3 here is CSAEGQGGTEAFF. The CDR3 DNA sequence: TGCAGCGCAGAGGGACAGGGGGGGACTGAAGCTTTCTTT. V is TRBV29-1 and J is TRBJ1-1; 11 nucleotides match TRBD1. CDR1 SQVTM and CDR2 ANQGSEA come from the germline V gene. This CDR3 spans 13 amino acids. The J segment lost 5 bases and the V segment lost 7 bases, leaving 6 bases of the junction unmatched.

This clone has a single count. CDR3 sequence: CASGIDRDPGNTIYF. CDR3 in DNA: TGTGCCAGCGGAATAGACAGGGACCCTGGAAACACCATATATTTT. This sequence joins TRBV6-5 and TRBJ1-3; TRBD1 agrees at 7 bases. Per germline, CDR1 MNHEY and CDR2 SVGAGI. Trimming took 8 bases from V and 2 from J; bases not matched to a gene: 9. The CDR3 contains 15 residues.

The chain joins TRBV5-6 to TRBJ1-1, with D possibly being TRBD1 (5 bases). Per the germline V gene, CDR1 is SGHDT and CDR2 is YYEEEE. Trimming left V 4 bases short and J 6 bases short, with 16 bases between. This CDR3 has 14 amino acids. The CDR3 sequence is CASSRSRGWAEAFF. As DNA, the CDR3 is TGTGCCAGCAGCCGGTCCCGGGGGTGGGCTGAAGCTTTCTTT.